The clone carrying this TCR beta chain occurred a few times. The antigen remains undetermined. CDR3 length: 15 residues. Per the germline V gene, CDR1 is MGHRA and CDR2 is YSYEKL. J was trimmed by 3 bases and V by 3 bases; bases with no gene match: 4. This entry is derived from a study of cytomegalovirus exposure and HLA in healthy donors. Study-wide results and caveats: Several of the most significant clusters appeared, in a later analysis, to be linked to common viral pathogens.

This PCR relied on a set of 60 Vbeta primers and 13 Jbeta primers. Profiled with immunoSEQ multiplex PCR; TCRdb holds only in-frame clones, not every one. The data contain about 200,000 clones, roughly 80% of them seen just once; the ten biggest clones take up 0.22%. The chain recombines TRBV4-1 with TRBJ1-4; 7 bases fit TRBD1. Sequences were obtained from PBMCs. This TCR was sampled from a girl aged 2-10 years in good health and CMV-seronegative. The CDR3 sequence: CASSHPRGANEKLFF. CDR3 DNA: TGCGCCAGCAGCCACCCCAGGGGGGCTAATGAAAAACTGTTTTTT.